The 15 T cell receptor beta chains given below trace back to one sample, sequenced in a study of identical twins. TCRdb itself ran the 5' RACE reads through MiXCR, one entry per CDR3 protein. This table has 500,000 or so distinct CDR3 sequences, around 20% appearing once. This sample was also put to use in a study of T cells expressing NK-cell markers.

The sequenced sample consisted of CD4+ T cells sorted from blood. These receptors came from a young woman in good health.

In its sample, this clonotype was seen a few times. The chain couples TRBV11-2 to TRBJ1-2, with D uncertain. Germline CDR1 SGHAT, CDR2 FQNNGV. The CDR3 loop spans 12 amino acids. V was shortened by 3 bases and J by 13 bases, with 15 bases between the two germline ends. Written as DNA, the CDR3 is TGTGCCAGCAGCTTCCGCCGCGGTCGGTGCACCTTC. Its protein is CASSFRRGRCTF.

The V call is TRBV20-1, the J call TRBJ2-1, with TRBD2 identical over 13 bases. Germline V gives CDR1 DFQATT, CDR2 SNEGSKA (reference sequence). This CDR3 contains 15 residues. The CDR3 region has the DNA TGCAGCGAACTACGGACTAGCGGGAGAGGGTATGAGCAGTTCTTC. This translates into CSELRTSGRGYEQFF.

This clonotype came up a few times. The rearrangement links TRBV12-3 or TRBV12-4 to TRBJ2-3; D assignment may be TRBD1 or TRBD2 (5 bases each). The CDR3 sequence is 14 residues long. The germline V and J ends were trimmed by 6 bases and 6 bases, with 16 bases remaining between them. The CDR3 spells CASRTGTGHDTQYF. The CDR3 region has the DNA TGTGCCAGCAGGACCGGGACCGGGCATGATACGCAGTATTTT.

A few counts support this clonotype. This rearrangement joins TRBV27 to TRBJ2-7; no definite D call. Germline CDR1 is MNHEY and CDR2 is SMNVEV (reference sequence). V was cut by 5 bases and J by 4 bases, with 21 bases left in between. The CDR3 extends over 16 amino acids. This chain's CDR3 is CASSRDGGRAGYEQYF. CDR3 DNA sequence: TGTGCCAGCAGTCGTGACGGTGGAAGGGCCGGGTACGAGCAGTACTTC.

This chain joins TRBV9 and TRBJ2-3; D is ambiguous. Per germline, CDR1 SGDLS and CDR2 YYNGEE. The CDR3 is made up of 15 amino acids. The ends were cut back, 0 bases at V and 2 bases at J, with 10 bases in the middle. The CDR3 nucleotides are TGTGCCAGCAGCGTAGGGCCAGGCCACACAGATACGCAGTATTTT. Its protein product is CASSVGPGHTDTQYF.

The chain employs TRBV7-2 and TRBJ2-5, with 9 bases fitting TRBD2. Germline CDR1 reads SGHTA; CDR2 reads FQGNSA. The J segment lost 10 bases and the V segment lost 4 bases, leaving 16 bases of the junction unmatched. The CDR3 loop spans 16 amino acids. The DNA of the CDR3 is TGTGCCAGCAGCTCTCGGACTAGCGCGGGAGCCTCGATCCAGTACTTC. Translating gives CASSSRTSAGASIQYF.

The rearrangement joins TRBV12-3 or TRBV12-4 to TRBJ1-1; D is unclear. With 2 bases removed from V and 1 base from J, the gap between germline ends came to 8 bases. The CDR3 has 14 residues. The CDR3 protein is CASSLWQRNTEAFF. The DNA for the CDR3 is TGTGCCAGCAGTTTATGGCAGAGGAACACTGAAGCTTTCTTT.

This chain uses TRBV5-4 with TRBJ1-1; D is unresolved. The V end lost 1 base, the J end lost 0 bases, and 10 bases lay between the germline ends. This CDR3 is built from 15 residues. Germline CDR1 is SGHNT and CDR2 is YYREEE (reference sequence). The CDR3: CASSLFEELNTEAFF. For the CDR3, the DNA is TGTGCCAGCAGCTTGTTCGAGGAATTGAACACTGAAGCTTTCTTT. The full variable domain, its missing parts supplied by reference TRBV5-4 and TRBJ1-1, is ETGVTQSPTHLIKTRGQQVTLRCSSQSGHNTVSWYQQALGQGPQFIFQYYREEENGRGNFPPRFSGLQFPNYSSELNVNALELDDSALYLCASSLFEELNTEAFFGQGTRLTVV.

This clonotype was observed a handful of times. The V gene is TRBV20-1, the J gene TRBJ2-7; D is unclear. Germline V CDR1 and CDR2: DFQATT, SNEGSKA (reference sequence). This CDR3 contains 13 residues. V was trimmed by 6 bases and J by 3 bases, leaving 15 bases between them. CDR3: CSAPVSGNYEQYF. In DNA, the CDR3 is TGCAGTGCACCTGTCTCTGGGAACTACGAGCAGTACTTC.

This clonotype was seen only a few times. The rearrangement joins TRBV4-2 to TRBJ2-7; TRBD1 is a possible D gene (5 bases). The CDR3 sequence is 14 residues long. The V gene's germline CDR1 is LGHNA and CDR2 YNFKEQ. Deletions cut 0 bases from V and 8 bases from J, with 14 bases between. The CDR3 sequence is CASSQDDQGSQQYF. In nucleotides, the CDR3 is TGTGCCAGCAGCCAAGACGACCAGGGCTCGCAGCAGTACTTC.

The J gene is TRBJ2-1, the V gene TRBV3-1; D not certain. Trimming took 0 bases from V and 10 from J, leaving 13 bases between them. CDR1 is LGHDT, CDR2 YNNKEL, per germline (reference sequence). The CDR3 length is 14 residues. This CDR3 reads CASSQDLTPREQFF. Written as DNA, the CDR3 is TGTGCCAGCAGCCAAGATTTGACTCCCAGGGAGCAGTTCTTC.

The table lists this clonotype with a few counts. The CDR3 DNA sequence: TGTGCCAGCAGCTTAGGCCGAGGACTTAGCACAGATACGCAGTATTTT. It specifies CASSLGRGLSTDTQYF. V usage is TRBV7-9 and J usage is TRBJ2-3, with TRBD2 as a possible D gene (5 bases). The CDR3 has 16 residues. Trimming removed 1 base from V and 0 bases from J, with 11 bases in between. Germline lookup yields CDR1 SEHNR and CDR2 FQNEAQ (reference sequence).

In DNA form, the CDR3 reads TGTGCCGACACCACGGAGGGTTACGAGCAGTACTTC. Its protein is CADTTEGYEQYF. The chain joins TRBV6-1 to TRBJ2-7; possible D gene TRBD2, 6 bases. There are 12 residues in the CDR3. Germline-derived CDR1 and CDR2 are MNHNS and SASEGT. V shed 11 bases and J shed 4 bases, with 15 bases lying between them.

The chain couples TRBV20-1 to TRBJ2-2, with D unresolved. CDR1 and CDR2 (germline): DFQATT, SNEGSKA (reference sequence). This CDR3 comprises 12 residues. Between the trimmed V and J ends, which lost 4 bases and 4 bases, there was a span of 7 bases. CDR3: CSANEVTGELFF. The CDR3 region has the DNA TGCAGTGCTAACGAAGTCACCGGGGAGCTGTTTTTT.

This clonotype was observed a handful of times. The chain couples TRBV10-3 to TRBJ2-7; the D gene is possibly TRBD2 (5 bases). The CDR3 extends over 12 amino acids. In germline, CDR1 is ENHRY, CDR2 SYGVKD. V gave up 10 bases and J gave up 2 bases, with 12 bases separating them. CDR3 loop: CATGLTTYEQYF. CDR3 bases: TGTGCCACTGGACTGACCACCTACGAGCAGTACTTC.